This is a list of T cell receptor beta chains from one sample in a study of cytomegalovirus exposure and HLA in healthy donors. Profiled with immunoSEQ multiplex PCR; TCRdb holds only in-frame clones, not every one. The sample consists of fewer than 200,000 clones, over 75% of them appearing once. Sample: PBMCs. The receptor set was obtained from a girl under three years old in good health and CMV-seronegative. Both conserved end residues are part of each CDR3. A D gene is named only where the DNA matches it firmly. Only some rows state a clone size, as once, few, many or a class for expanded clones.

j_call	d_call	v_call	clone_size	cdr3_nt	cdr3_aa
TRBJ1-2	TRBD1	TRBV7-8	NA	TGTGCCAGCAGCTTAGCGCCGACAGGGTACAGCGGCTACACCTTC	CASSLAPTGYSGYTF
TRBJ1-6	NA	TRBV10-1	NA	TGCGCCAGCAGTGTCGGGAATTCACCCCTCCACTTT	CASSVGNSPLHF
TRBJ1-1	NA	TRBV6-1	NA	TGTGCCAGCACTAACCGTCCGTACGGGAACACTGAAGCTTTCTTT	CASTNRPYGNTEAFF
TRBJ1-3	NA	TRBV7-6	NA	TGTGCCAGCAGCTTAGACCCGGACAGAAGATCTGGAAACACCATATATTTT	CASSLDPDRRSGNTIYF
TRBJ1-1	TRBD1	TRBV7-3	NA	TGTGCCAGCAGCGTAGGGGGCGGGACTGAAGCTTTCTTT	CASSVGGGTEAFF
TRBJ1-6	TRBD1	TRBV4-1	NA	TGCGCCAGCAGCCAAGTGGGGACAGTCTATAATTCACCCCTCCACTTT	CASSQVGTVYNSPLHF
TRBJ1-1	TRBD1	TRBV29-1	NA	TGCAGCGTTGGTCATACCGGGACAGGGAACACTGAAGCTTTCTTT	CSVGHTGTGNTEAFF
TRBJ2-1	TRBD2	TRBV10-1	few	TGCGCCAGCAGTGAGCCCGGACTAGCGGGAGGGACACGAGATGAGCAGTTCTTC	CASSEPGLAGGTRDEQFF
TRBJ2-7	NA	TRBV27	NA	TGTGCCAGCAGTTTTATAGGTGGGGCCCACTACGAGCAGTACTTC	CASSFIGGAHYEQYF
TRBJ1-1	NA	TRBV7-8	NA	TGTGCCAGCAGCTTAGTTTCGGGGAACACTGAAGCTTTCTTT	CASSLVSGNTEAFF
TRBJ2-4	NA	TRBV6-1	NA	TGTGCCAGCGTGAACAGGGGGGGGGCCAAAAACATTCAGTACTTC	CASVNRGGAKNIQYF
TRBJ1-5	TRBD1	TRBV27	NA	TGTGCCAGCTCCCCGGTGCAGGGGGCGAGAAGCAATCAGCCCCAGCATTTT	CASSPVQGARSNQPQHF
TRBJ2-7	TRBD2	TRBV15	once	TGTGCCACCAGCGTACGACTAGCGGGAGGCTCCTACGAGCAGTACTTC	CATSVRLAGGSYEQYF
TRBJ2-7	NA	TRBV5-1	NA	TGCGCCAGCAGCTTGGCGGACGAGCAGTACTTC	CASSLADEQYF
TRBJ2-3	TRBD2	TRBV29-1	NA	TGCAGCGTTGAAGGGGGGACCGGGACTAGCAGCGCAGATACGCAGTATTTT	CSVEGGTGTSSADTQYF
TRBJ1-1	NA	TRBV12-5	NA	TGTGCTAGTGGCATCGGGACTGAAGCTTTCTTT	CASGIGTEAFF
TRBJ2-1	NA	TRBV7-2	NA	TGTGCCAGCAGTTTGAAGGGGAACCATGAGCAGTTCTTC	CASSLKGNHEQFF
TRBJ2-3	TRBD1	TRBV11-1	NA	TGTGCCAGCAGCCCAGGCCGACAGGGGAAAAATACGCAGTATTTT	CASSPGRQGKNTQYF
TRBJ2-3	NA	TRBV30	NA	TGTGCCTGGAGTAGGCTAGCAACATCCACAGATACGCAGTATTTT	CAWSRLATSTDTQYF